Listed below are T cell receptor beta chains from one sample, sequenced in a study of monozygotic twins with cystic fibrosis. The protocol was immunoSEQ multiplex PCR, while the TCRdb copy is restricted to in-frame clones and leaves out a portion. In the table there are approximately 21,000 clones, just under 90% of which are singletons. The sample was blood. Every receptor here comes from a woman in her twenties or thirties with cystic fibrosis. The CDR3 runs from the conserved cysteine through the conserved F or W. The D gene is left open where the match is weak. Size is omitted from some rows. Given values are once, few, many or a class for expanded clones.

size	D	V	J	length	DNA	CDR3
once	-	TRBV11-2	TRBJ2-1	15	TGTGCCAGCAGCTTAGCCGGGCGCTCCTACAATGAGCAGTTCTTC	CASSLAGRSYNEQFF
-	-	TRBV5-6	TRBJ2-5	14	TGTGCCAGCAGCTTGACTTCCAGCCAAGAGACCCAGTACTTC	CASSLTSSQETQYF
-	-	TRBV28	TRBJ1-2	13	TGTGCCAGCAGTTCGTATTCCCCGACGGGCTACACCTTC	CASSSYSPTGYTF
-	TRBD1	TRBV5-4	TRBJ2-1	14	TGTGCCACTGTGCCACAGGGGAGTGAGGATGAGCAGTTCTTC	CATVPQGSEDEQFF
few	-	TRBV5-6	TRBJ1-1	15	TGTGCCAGCAGCTTGCCCGGACGGACGAACACTGAAGCTTTCTTT	CASSLPGRTNTEAFF
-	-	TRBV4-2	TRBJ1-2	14	TGTGCCAGCAGCCCACACTACAGGGCAGAGAGGGAGACCTTC	CASSPHYRAERETF
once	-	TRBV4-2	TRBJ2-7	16	TGTGCCAGCAGCCAAGATCGACCGGGACATACGATCGGGCAGTACTTC	CASSQDRPGHTIGQYF
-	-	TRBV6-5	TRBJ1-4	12	TGTGCCAGCAGTAATCGACAGAAAAAACTGTTTTTT	CASSNRQKKLFF
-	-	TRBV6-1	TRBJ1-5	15	TGTGCCAGCAGGGTTACAGGGTACAGCAATCAGCCCCAGCATTTT	CASRVTGYSNQPQHF
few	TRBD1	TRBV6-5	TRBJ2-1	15	TGTGCCAGCAGCTTGAGGGGGCGAGGATACAATGAGCAGTTCTTC	CASSLRGRGYNEQFF
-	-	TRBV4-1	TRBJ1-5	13	TGCGCCAGCAGCCAAGAATTGGGCCAGCCCCAGCATTTT	CASSQELGQPQHF
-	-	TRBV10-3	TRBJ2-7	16	TGTGCCATCAGTGACACCGGGACACGACGCTCCTACGAGCAGTACTTC	CAISDTGTRRSYEQYF
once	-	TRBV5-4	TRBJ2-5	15	TGTGCCAGCAGCTTGCTGGGACGGAGCCAAGAGACCCAGTACTTC	CASSLLGRSQETQYF
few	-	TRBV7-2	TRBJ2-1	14	TGTGCCAGCAGCTTAGCGGGAGGACTGGGCGAGCAGTTCTTC	CASSLAGGLGEQFF
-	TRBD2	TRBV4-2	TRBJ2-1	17	TGTGCCAGCAGCCAACTCCCTCAGCGGGGACCTCACAATGAGCAGTTCTTC	CASSQLPQRGPHNEQFF
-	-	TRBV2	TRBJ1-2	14	TGTGCCAGCAGTGAAAGCCCAAAAGCCAGCGGCTACACCTTC	CASSESPKASGYTF